A single sample is the source of the 25 T cell receptor beta chains below, sequenced in a study of T cell repertoires in cytomegalovirus infection. TCRdb reanalysed the reads using MiXCR and keeps one entry per CDR3 protein. The table lists about 220,000 distinct CDR3 sequences, 35% to 40% of them singletons. These receptors' targets are unknown. Sequenced here: CD8+ T cells from cultured PBMCs, sampled from culture after CMV antigen stimulation. Receptors originate from a human donor in good health (CMV status not recorded). Some clones in this sample may be carry-over from other donors' samples.

This clonotype was detected only once. The J gene is TRBJ1-5, the V gene TRBV2; D is unresolved. Trimming shortened V by 4 bases and J by 1 base, and 17 bases separated the two germline ends. Per germline, CDR1 SNHLY and CDR2 FYNNEI. The CDR3 is 17 amino acids. CDR3 amino acids: CASSVLEYRSSNQPQHF. The DNA of the CDR3 is TGTGCCAGCAGTGTTTTGGAGTATCGTTCGAGCAATCAGCCCCAGCATTTT.

For this clonotype: The conserved final phenylalanine or tryptophan is absent from the CDR3, which likely points to a read error. No DNA is shown, since the ends of the CDR3 on it are uncertain; the CDR3 is the one TCRdb lists. This chain joins TRBV5-3 and TRBJ2-6; no check of the table's D call, TRBD1, against the DNA was made. TRBV5-3 is an ORF, and what it does is uncertain. The CDR3 is 20 residues long, counting both termini. CDR3 amino acids: CASIPVGAPGQTSGANVLAL.

This chain joins TRBV20-1 and TRBJ2-7; possible D gene TRBD1, 5 bases. Trimming left V 2 bases short and J 1 base short, with 12 bases between. CDR1 and CDR2 from the germline V gene are DFQATT and SNEGSKA (reference sequence). This CDR3 has 14 amino acids. The CDR3 DNA reads as TGCAGTGCTAGACCTCTTGGGGCTTCCTACGAGCAGTACTTC. Protein: CSARPLGASYEQYF.

In this sample, this clonotype turned up once. The V and J genes are TRBV7-2 and TRBJ2-7; TRBD1 matches 7 bases. V trimming: 5 bases; J trimming: 5 bases; junction bases outside the gene matches: 12. This CDR3 is 15 amino acids long. Germline lookup yields CDR1 SGHTA and CDR2 FQGNSA. CDR3 sequence (DNA): TGTGCCAGCAGCCGGCACAGGGGCCCCTTGGACGAGCAGTACTTC. It is translated as CASSRHRGPLDEQYF.

This sequence joins TRBV30 and TRBJ2-3; D perhaps matches TRBD2 (7 bases). The CDR3 consists of 17 residues. V was trimmed by 2 bases and J by 2 bases, leaving 20 bases between them. CDR1 is GTSNPN, CDR2 SVGIG, per germline (reference sequence). CDR3 protein: CAWSSTGRGGSTDTQYF. The CDR3 coding sequence is TGTGCCTGGAGTTCGACGGGGAGGGGGGGTTCCACAGATACGCAGTATTTT.

This clonotype has more than one count but fewer than ten. This sequence joins TRBV7-8 and TRBJ2-5; 11 bases align to TRBD2. The ends lost 1 base at V and 10 bases at J; junction bases unmatched: 11. Germline V gives CDR1 SGHVS, CDR2 FQNEAQ. CDR3 length: 16 residues. In nucleotides, the CDR3 is TGTGCCAGCAGCTTAGGGGTAGCGGGGGGGCTTGTAATCCAGTACTTC. It specifies CASSLGVAGGLVIQYF.

There are a few counts of this clonotype. This chain joins TRBV20-1 and TRBJ2-1; 7 bases fit TRBD2. With V trimmed by 3 bases and J by 6 bases, 8 bases remained unmatched. The CDR3 has 14 amino acids. Germline CDR1 and CDR2: DFQATT and SNEGSKA (reference sequence). The CDR3 protein is CSASLTGGGNEQFF. CDR3 nucleotide sequence: TGCAGTGCTAGTTTAACTGGGGGGGGCAATGAGCAGTTCTTC.

V usage is TRBV7-9 and J usage is TRBJ2-7, with D perhaps TRBD2 (5 bases). CDR3 length equals 14 residues. V lost 4 bases and J lost 2, with 12 bases in between. Germline lookup yields CDR1 SEHNR and CDR2 FQNEAQ (reference sequence). The CDR3 nucleotides read TGTGCCAGCAGCTCCCCGGGGAGAACCTACGAGCAGTACTTC. Its translation is CASSSPGRTYEQYF.

This rearrangement joins TRBV7-3 to TRBJ1-5; unclear D gene. The V end was cut by 7 bases, the J end by 4 bases, with 8 bases between. The CDR3 has 12 residues. The germline V gene has CDR1 SGHTA and CDR2 FQGTGA. The CDR3 nucleotides read TGTGCCAGCACAAAGGAAAATCAGCCCCAGCATTTT. This codes for CASTKENQPQHF.

The chain has TRBV20-1 and TRBJ2-5; TRBD2 agrees at 9 bases. From germline, CDR1 is DFQATT and CDR2 SNEGSKA (reference sequence). V gave up 0 bases and J gave up 5 bases; unmatched junction bases: 7. The CDR3 covers 15 residues. CDR3 loop: CSAREASGEVETQYF. The DNA for the CDR3 is TGCAGTGCTAGAGAGGCTAGCGGGGAAGTGGAGACCCAGTACTTC.

The V call is TRBV7-3, the J call TRBJ2-2; D is unresolved. The CDR3 sequence is 15 residues long. Germline V gene lookup returns CDR1 SGHTA and CDR2 FQGTGA. The V end lost 5 bases, the J end lost 0 bases, and 10 bases lay between the germline ends. This CDR3 reads CASSPSPPNTGELFF. As DNA, the CDR3 is TGTGCCAGCAGCCCCAGCCCCCCGAACACCGGGGAGCTGTTTTTT.

The genes are TRBV12-3 or TRBV12-4 and TRBJ1-3; tentatively, D is TRBD1 (5 bases). The CDR3 covers 15 residues. V was cut by 6 bases and J by 0 bases, with 12 bases left in between. This chain's CDR3 is CASSETAYSGNTIYF. Written as DNA, the CDR3 is TGTGCCAGCAGCGAGACAGCGTACTCTGGAAACACCATATATTTT.

This clonotype occurred many times. The chain employs TRBV7-8 and TRBJ2-4; 14 bases map to TRBD2. This CDR3 has 19 residues. The germline V gene has CDR1 SGHVS and CDR2 FQNEAQ. J was trimmed by 5 bases and V by 5 bases; bases with no gene match: 14. CDR3 sequence reads: CASSPYQGLAGVGENIQYF. In DNA, the CDR3 is TGTGCCAGCAGCCCCTATCAGGGACTAGCGGGAGTTGGGGAAAACATTCAGTACTTC.

This clonotype appeared many times. The chain recombines TRBV7-8 with TRBJ1-5; possibly TRBD1 for D (5 bases). CDR1 is SGHVS and CDR2 is FQNEAQ in the germline V gene. Trimming removed 2 bases from V and 5 bases from J, with 7 bases in between. The CDR3 spans 13 residues. The CDR3 sequence: CASSLMGDQPQHF. The CDR3 coding sequence is TGTGCCAGCAGCTTAATGGGGGATCAGCCCCAGCATTTT.

This clonotype turned up a few times. The CDR3 protein is CASSLSGLPVYEQYF. The CDR3 coding sequence is TGTGCCAGCAGTTTATCGGGACTCCCTGTTTACGAGCAGTACTTC. The chain is built from TRBV12-3 or TRBV12-4 and TRBJ2-7, with D tentatively TRBD2 (6 bases). Deletions cut 2 bases from V and 4 bases from J, with 15 bases between. The CDR3 covers 15 residues.

This clonotype was recorded a few times. V and J are TRBV20-1 and TRBJ2-2; 12 bases agree with TRBD2. Germline V gene data show CDR1 as DFQATT and CDR2 as SNEGSKA (reference sequence). Trimming at V came to 6 bases and at J to 4 bases, leaving 9 bases not matched to a gene. The CDR3 runs 16 residues. CDR3 coding DNA: TGCAGTGCCTTACTAGCGGGAGGCGAGGCCACCGGGGAGCTGTTTTTT. Translation: CSALLAGGEATGELFF.

V usage is TRBV19 and J usage is TRBJ2-7; D remains ambiguous. The CDR3 length is 14 residues. In germline, CDR1 is LNHDA, CDR2 SQIVND (reference sequence). V gave up 5 bases and J gave up 0 bases, with 11 bases separating them. The CDR3 protein is CASSDRAYSYEQYF. As DNA, the CDR3 is TGTGCCAGTAGTGACCGGGCCTACTCCTACGAGCAGTACTTC.

V is TRBV10-3 and J is TRBJ2-7, with 12 bases that match TRBD2. This CDR3 has 15 residues. V lost 5 bases, J lost 0 bases, and 2 bases stayed unmatched. Germline CDR1 is ENHRY and CDR2 is SYGVKD. DNA for the CDR3: TGTGCCATCAGTTCGACTAGCGGGGGCTCCTACGAGCAGTACTTC. It encodes CAISSTSGGSYEQYF.

In this sample, this clonotype turned up a few times. Its ends do not fully match the called genes, so a read error is possible. The chain has TRBV12-3 or TRBV12-4 and TRBJ1-2; D uncertain. The CDR3 sequence is 14 residues long. CDR3: CASRRSWGGLGYTF. In DNA, the CDR3 is TGTGCAAGCAGACGCTCATGGGGAGGGCTTGGCTACACCTTC.

Here the CDR3 DNA reads TGTGCCAGCAGCTTAGGGGGAGGGGGCTCCTACGAGCAGTACTTC. This sequence encodes CASSLGGGGSYEQYF. The chain is built from TRBV7-2 and TRBJ2-7; TRBD2 is a possible D gene (7 bases). Between the trimmed V and J ends, which lost 1 base and 0 bases, there was a span of 10 bases. This CDR3 has 15 amino acids. Germline V gives CDR1 SGHTA, CDR2 FQGNSA.

The chain links TRBV7-3 to TRBJ2-3; 8 positions match TRBD1. The CDR3 covers 15 residues. Unmatched junction bases numbered 6, after V lost 5 bases and J lost 2 bases. Per the germline V gene, CDR1 is SGHTA and CDR2 is FQGTGA. The CDR3 nucleotides are TGTGCCAGCAGCCCCGGACAGGGAGACACAGATACGCAGTATTTT. Residues: CASSPGQGDTDTQYF.

V and J are TRBV4-1 and TRBJ2-2, with TRBD2 matching 13 bases. Losses at the gene ends were 4 bases for V and 6 bases for J; bases not matched to a gene: 11. Germline V gene lookup returns CDR1 MGHRA and CDR2 YSYEKL. CDR3 length: 18 amino acids. The CDR3 bases are TGCGCCAGCAGCCTTGTCTATGTAGGACTAGCGGGAGCCGGGGAGCTGTTTTTT. The encoded protein is CASSLVYVGLAGAGELFF.

The CDR3 DNA sequence: TGTGCCAGCAGTTCCCAGACTAGCGGGAGAGAGACCCAGTACTTC. It yields the protein CASSSQTSGRETQYF. The rearrangement links TRBV28 to TRBJ2-5, with 12 bases aligning to TRBD2. The CDR3 has 15 amino acids. CDR1 is MDHEN, CDR2 SYDVKM, per germline. The V segment lost 4 bases and the J segment 4 bases; nucleotides outside the gene matches: 4.

This clonotype was seen a few times. The CDR3 DNA reads as TGTGCCAGTAGTATCGAACTAGCCACCTACAATGAGCAGTTCTTC. Encoded protein: CASSIELATYNEQFF. V usage is TRBV19 and J usage is TRBJ2-1, with TRBD2 as a possible D gene (6 bases). CDR3 length: 15 residues. Trimming left V 3 bases short and J 2 bases short, with 11 bases between. Germline values: CDR1 LNHDA, CDR2 SQIVND (reference sequence).

In its sample, this clonotype was seen a few times. The chain is built from TRBV27 and TRBJ1-2; D is unclear. The CDR3 runs 14 residues. The germline V gene encodes CDR1 MNHEY and CDR2 SMNVEV (reference sequence). V dropped 5 bases and J dropped 3 bases, with 13 bases sitting between them. CDR3 region: CASSPGQNYYGYTF. As DNA, the CDR3 is TGTGCCAGCAGTCCCGGTCAGAATTACTATGGCTACACCTTC.